This TCR beta chain was profiled in a study of T-cell memory formation after mild COVID-19 (dated by TCRdb to about 2021). A note on the overall study: TCR sequence clusters from the two donors were largely donor specific. Two young, previously healthy adult volunteers made up the cohort, one male and one female. Longitudinal TCRalpha and TCRbeta repertoire sequencing tracked T-cell clones expanding and contracting after mild COVID-19 in a couple of donors.

Broad study findings and their caveats: Some responding clones were found in pre-infection memory, which suggests that pre-existing cross-reactive memory T cells took part in the SARS-CoV-2 response. Contracting CD4+ clones were found mainly in CM and EM memory subsets, while CD8+ clones were enriched in EMRA. The study covered only a couple of mild cases, and larger cohorts including severe cases with pre-infection samples were considered necessary. From day 15 to 85, contracting clones showed balanced CD4/CD8 phenotypes, whereas a second wave of clones that expanded from day 15 to 37 leaned towards CD4+. SARS-CoV-2 specificity was not confirmed for the second-wave clones peaking on day 37.

Ficoll-Paque density gradient centrifugation was used to isolate PBMCs. The table lists this clonotype with a count of one. Its antigen target is currently unknown. No base-level quality is on record; no much larger clone is a single base apart. One read yields weak evidence. Trimming at the junction amounts to 0 bases on V and 6 bases on J, and the germline ends lie 10 bases apart. CDR3 length: 13 amino acids, cysteine to phenylalanine. Only the CDR3 region is kept as DNA, spanning 39 bases read in frame from base 1. The germline V gene yields SGDLS for CDR1 and YYNGEE for CDR2. Reads for this sample came from an Illumina NovaSeq 6000. TCRalpha and TCRbeta cDNA libraries were built by 5'RACE with constant-segment primers, adding sample barcodes and unique molecular identifiers. RNA was extracted from every sample with Trizol reagent. Library amplification was performed in two PCR steps, and a second sample barcode and Illumina TruSeq adapters were introduced in the second step. Sequencing of libraries was performed on an Illumina NovaSeq with 2 x 150 bp paired-end reads. Processing in the source paper ran as follows. Reads were demultiplexed and collapsed into UMI-guided consensus sequences with migec v1.2.7. Using mixcr v2.1.11, the UMI consensuses were aligned to TRA and TRB V and J templates and assembled into clonotypes. A clonotype was counted as expanded or contracted only when both edgeR and NoisET called the clonotype significant, with the noise models trained on biological replicates. edgeR calls used a false discovery rate-adjusted p below 0.01 and a log2 fold-change threshold of 1. As an exploratory analysis of dynamics, PCA with hierarchical clustering was applied to max-normalized trajectories of the 1000 most abundant clonotypes. Separately sequenced CD4+ and CD8+ repertoires were used to assign the CD4 or CD8 phenotype of responding clones. TCRdb's own reprocessing of the public reads used fastp at Q25 and MiXCR and kept productive beta chains. Rows merge per CDR3 protein into single entries with the most common DNA and genes. TCRdb's processing, not the authors' own work, is the source of the V and J calls. The sample includes approximately 410,000 distinct CDR3 sequences, with less than 25% observed a single time. About 12% of the sample goes to the ten largest clones.

The specimen sequenced was PBMCs or a T cell subset sorted from them (not recorded which). The TCR was taken from an adult woman who had mild COVID-19 (a few samples of this study predate the infection). The sample titles of this study are shuffled in the database, so cell type and time point are left out; the donor was told from shared clones. The receptor chain draws on TRBV9 and TRBJ2-7; confidence is insufficient to name the D gene. Read as DNA, the sequence is TGTGCCAGCAGCGTAGCTACGGTTAGCGAGCAGTACTTC. This gives the protein CASSVATVSEQYF. The variable domain in full, with residues beyond the CDR3 obtained from the reference TRBV9 and TRBJ2-7 genes, is DSGVTQTPKHLITATGQRVTLRCSPRSGDLSVYWYQQSLDQGLQFLIQYYNGEERAKGNILERFSAQQFPDLHSELNLSSLELGDSALYFCASSVATVSEQYFGPGTRLTVT.